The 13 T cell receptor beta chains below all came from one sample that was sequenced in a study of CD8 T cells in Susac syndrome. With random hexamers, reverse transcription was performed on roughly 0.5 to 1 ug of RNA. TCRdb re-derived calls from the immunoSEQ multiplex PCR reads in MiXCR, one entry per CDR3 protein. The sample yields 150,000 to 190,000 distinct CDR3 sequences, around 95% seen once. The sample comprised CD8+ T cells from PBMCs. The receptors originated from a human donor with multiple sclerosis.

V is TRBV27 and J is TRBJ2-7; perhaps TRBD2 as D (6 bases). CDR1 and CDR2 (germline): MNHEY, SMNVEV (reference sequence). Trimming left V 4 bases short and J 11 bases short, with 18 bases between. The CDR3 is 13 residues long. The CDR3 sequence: CASSWNSEGAKYF. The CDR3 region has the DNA TGTGCCAGCAGTTGGAACTCGGAGGGAGCGAAGTACTTC.

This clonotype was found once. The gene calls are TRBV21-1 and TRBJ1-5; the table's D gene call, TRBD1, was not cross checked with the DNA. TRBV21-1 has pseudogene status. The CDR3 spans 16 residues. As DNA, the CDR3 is TGTGCCAGCAGCAAATACGGGACAGCAGGCAATCAGCCCCAGCATTTT. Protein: CASSKYGTAGNQPQHF.

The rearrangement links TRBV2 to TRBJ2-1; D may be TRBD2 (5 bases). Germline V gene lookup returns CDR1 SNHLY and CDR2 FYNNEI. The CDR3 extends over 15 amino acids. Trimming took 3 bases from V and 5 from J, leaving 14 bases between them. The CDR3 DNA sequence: TGTGCCAGCAGTGATCCTCTAGCCTACAACAATGAGCAGTTCTTC. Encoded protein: CASSDPLAYNNEQFF.

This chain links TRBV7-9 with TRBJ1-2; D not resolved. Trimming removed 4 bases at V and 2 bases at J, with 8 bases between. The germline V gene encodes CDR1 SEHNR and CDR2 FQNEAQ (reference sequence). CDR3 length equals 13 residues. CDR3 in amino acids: CASSSPENYGYTF. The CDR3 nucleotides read TGTGCCAGCAGCTCGCCGGAGAACTATGGCTACACCTTC. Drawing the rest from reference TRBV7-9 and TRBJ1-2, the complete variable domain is DTGVSQNPRHKITKRGQNVTFRCDPISEHNRLYWYRQTLGQGPEFLTYFQNEAQLEKSRLLSDRFSAERPKGSFSTLEIQRTEQGDSAMYLCASSSPENYGYTFGSGTRLTVV.

CDR3 amino acids: CASSQLGSPLHF. The CDR3 DNA follows: TGTGCCAGCAGCCAACTTGGTTCACCCCTCCACTTT. The chain links TRBV3-1 to TRBJ1-6, with D uncertain. The CDR3 has 12 residues. The V end lost 2 bases, the J end lost 9 bases, and 5 bases lay between the germline ends. Looked up from germline, CDR1 is LGHDT and CDR2 is YNNKEL (reference sequence).

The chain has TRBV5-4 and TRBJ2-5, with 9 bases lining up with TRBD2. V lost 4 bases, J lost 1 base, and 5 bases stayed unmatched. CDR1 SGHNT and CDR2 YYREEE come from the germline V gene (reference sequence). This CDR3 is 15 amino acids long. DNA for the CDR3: TGTGCCAGCAGCCCTAGCGGGGTGATCCAAGAGACCCAGTACTTC. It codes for CASSPSGVIQETQYF.

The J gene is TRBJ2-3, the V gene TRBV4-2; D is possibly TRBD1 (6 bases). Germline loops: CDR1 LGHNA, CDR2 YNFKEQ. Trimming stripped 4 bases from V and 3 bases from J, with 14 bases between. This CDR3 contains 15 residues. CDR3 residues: CASSPVPQGTDTQYF. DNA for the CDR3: TGTGCCAGCAGCCCCGTCCCCCAGGGGACAGATACGCAGTATTTT.

The CDR3 DNA follows: TGTGCCAGCAGCTTATACAGGAGGAGCTCCTACGAGCAGTACTTC. Encoded protein: CASSLYRRSSYEQYF. This sequence joins TRBV13 and TRBJ2-7; D tentatively fits TRBD1 or TRBD2 (5 bases each). V lost 2 bases and J lost 0, with 11 bases in between. The germline V gene encodes CDR1 PRHDT and CDR2 FYEKMQ (reference sequence). CDR3 length: 15 amino acids.

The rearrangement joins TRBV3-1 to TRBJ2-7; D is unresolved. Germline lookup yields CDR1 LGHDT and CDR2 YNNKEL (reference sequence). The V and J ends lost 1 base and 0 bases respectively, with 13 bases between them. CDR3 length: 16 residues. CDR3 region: CASSQAKADPSYEQYV. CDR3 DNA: TGTGCCAGCAGCCAAGCAAAGGCAGACCCCTCCTACGAGCAGTACGTC.

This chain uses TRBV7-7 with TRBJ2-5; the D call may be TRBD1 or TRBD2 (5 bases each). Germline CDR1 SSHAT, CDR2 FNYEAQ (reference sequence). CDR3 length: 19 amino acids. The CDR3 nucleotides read TGTGCTATCGCGGTTCCCGAGGGGCCAGGTGGTCCCGCGCAAGAGACCCAGTACTTC. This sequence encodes CAIAVPEGPGGPAQETQYF.

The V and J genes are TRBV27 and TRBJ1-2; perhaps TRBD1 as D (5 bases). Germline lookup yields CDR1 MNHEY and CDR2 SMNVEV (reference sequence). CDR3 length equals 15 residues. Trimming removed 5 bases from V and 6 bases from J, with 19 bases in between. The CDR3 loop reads CASSTNLQGFDGYTF. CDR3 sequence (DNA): TGTGCCAGCAGTACGAACCTTCAGGGTTTCGATGGCTACACCTTC.

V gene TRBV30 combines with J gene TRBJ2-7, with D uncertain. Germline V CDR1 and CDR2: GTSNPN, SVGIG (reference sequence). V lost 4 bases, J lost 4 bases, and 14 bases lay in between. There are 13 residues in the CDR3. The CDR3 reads CAWNPGQTYEQYF. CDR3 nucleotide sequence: TGTGCCTGGAACCCCGGGCAGACTTACGAGCAGTACTTC.

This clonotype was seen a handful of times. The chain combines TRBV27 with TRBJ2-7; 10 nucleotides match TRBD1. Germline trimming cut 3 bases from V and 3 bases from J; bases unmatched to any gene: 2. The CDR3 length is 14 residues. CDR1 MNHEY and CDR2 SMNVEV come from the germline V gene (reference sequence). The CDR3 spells CASSFGTGDYEQYF. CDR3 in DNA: TGTGCCAGCAGTTTTGGGACAGGGGACTACGAGCAGTACTTC.